The 20 T cell receptor beta chains below were found in one sample sequenced in a study of tumor-infiltrating lymphocytes in primary liver carcinoma. The source material, 20-30 mg of unsorted bulk tissue, was used to co-extract RNA and DNA. The authors made TCR beta cDNA from approximately 500 ng total RNA with a constant-region primer. Sequencing libraries for TCR beta derived from three nested multiplex PCR rounds that used slightly modified ARM-PCR. Each of the first two PCR rounds ran approximately 11 cycles with TRBV1-TRBV30 forward and C-beta reverse primers. TCRdb re-called the multiplex PCR reads through MiXCR, storing one row per CDR3 protein. The sample shows approximately 110,000 distinct CDR3 sequences, 64% of them seen only once. Sequencing was performed on liver tumor tissue from sampling region 3. Subset: tumor region T3, left-lateral pole. All receptors derive from a woman aged 60 to 75 with primary liver carcinoma and hepatitis B virus infection.

This clonotype showed up many times. The V and J genes are TRBV5-6 and TRBJ2-1, with 9 bases lining up with TRBD2. This CDR3 comprises 17 residues. The germline V gene encodes CDR1 SGHDT and CDR2 YYEEEE. Trimming removed 0 bases from V and 6 bases from J; junction bases left unmatched: 10. The CDR3: CASSLARGLAGPNEQFF. The CDR3 DNA follows: TGTGCCAGCAGCTTGGCCCGGGGTCTAGCGGGGCCCAATGAGCAGTTCTTC.

The chain employs TRBV29-1 and TRBJ2-5; 7 bases are shared with TRBD1. Germline loops: CDR1 SQVTM, CDR2 ANQGSEA. The CDR3 loop spans 13 amino acids. CDR3 amino acids: CIAAGTVKETQYF. DNA for the CDR3: TGCATCGCCGCAGGGACAGTCAAAGAGACCCAGTACTTC.

By frequency in the sample, this clonotype is medium-sized. The rearrangement joins TRBV11-3 to TRBJ1-1; D call uncertain. Germline V gene data show CDR1 as SGHNT and CDR2 as YENEEA. V lost 1 base, J lost 1 base, and 13 bases lay in between. CDR3 length equals 16 residues. The CDR3 sequence is CASSLVGEYRNTEAFF. The CDR3, as DNA: TGTGCCAGCAGCTTAGTCGGGGAATACCGGAACACTGAAGCTTTCTTT.

The rearrangement uses TRBV10-2 and TRBJ2-2; a weak D match, TRBD2 (5 bases). Looked up from germline, CDR1 is WSHSY and CDR2 is SAAADI. The length of the CDR3 is 15 residues. V gave up 6 bases and J gave up 3 bases, with 14 bases separating them. Written as DNA, the CDR3 is TGCGCCAGCAGCCGGAACCTAGCCTACACCGGGGAGCTGTTTTTT. Protein sequence: CASSRNLAYTGELFF.

Of note for this clonotype: A much more abundant neighbour one base away suggests this may be a read error. The chain couples TRBV12-3 or TRBV12-4 to TRBJ1-4; D is uncertain. The CDR3 runs to 14 residues. CDR3 nucleotide sequence: TGTGCCATCAGTTTATGGCCGCTCAATGAAAAACTGTTTTTT. The encoded protein is CAISLWPLNEKLFF.

This clonotype came up many times. This chain links TRBV7-8 with TRBJ2-3, with D uncertain. The ends were cut back, 1 base at V and 8 bases at J, with 10 bases in the middle. The CDR3 is 13 residues long. CDR1 and CDR2 (germline): SGHVS, FQNEAQ. Here the CDR3 DNA reads TGTGCCAGCAGCTTAGGGGCTGAGATTACGCAGTATTTT. Its protein is CASSLGAEITQYF.

Points on this clonotype: A read error may explain this, as a much larger clone is one base away. The chain recombines TRBV4-2 with TRBJ2-6; D perhaps matches TRBD1 (5 bases). Germline lookup yields CDR1 LGHNA and CDR2 YNFKEQ. CDR3 length: 16 amino acids. This CDR3 reads CASSRTLNSGANFLTF. The CDR3 nucleotides are TGTGCCAGCAGCCGGACGCTAAATTCTGGGGCCAACTTCCTGACTTTC.

This clonotype occurred a few times. This could be a read error, since a much larger clone is one nucleotide away. This chain connects TRBV6-2 or TRBV6-3 to TRBJ1-1; D is uncertain. The CDR3 has 13 residues. CDR1 is MNHEY, CDR2 SVGEGT, per germline. Deletions cut 5 bases from V and 3 bases from J, with 10 bases between. DNA of the CDR3: TGTGCCAGCAGTAAACAGAGGGACACTGAAGCTTTCTTT. It codes for CASSKQRDTEAFF.

This clonotype has just a few counts. The V gene is TRBV5-1, the J gene TRBJ2-1; 10 bases are a match to TRBD2. This CDR3 is 17 amino acids long. CDR1 is SGHRS, CDR2 YFSETQ, per germline. V dropped 4 bases and J dropped 4; count of bases not matched to a gene: 11. This CDR3 reads CASSRIIAGGSYNEQFF. The CDR3 DNA is TGCGCCAGCAGCCGGATTATAGCGGGAGGCTCTTACAATGAGCAGTTCTTC.

The sample holds many counts of this clonotype. This chain joins TRBV7-9 and TRBJ1-1; tentative D call: TRBD1 (5 bases). The CDR3 is 15 residues long. V was shortened by 1 base and J by 1 base, with 10 bases between the two germline ends. CDR1 is SEHNR and CDR2 is FQNEAQ in the germline V gene (reference sequence). The DNA of the CDR3 is TGTGCCAGCAGCTTAGGGGGGTCACAGAACACTGAAGCTTTCTTT. Its protein is CASSLGGSQNTEAFF.

This clonotype is a singleton in its sample. Possible read error: a much larger clone is one base away. The chain employs TRBV6-1 and TRBJ2-4; 11 bases agree with TRBD2. CDR1 is MNHNS and CDR2 is SASEGT in the germline V gene. This CDR3 has 15 amino acids. The CDR3 is CACSETSGRKNIQYF. CDR3 bases: TGTGCCTGCAGTGAAACTAGCGGGAGAAAAAACATTCAGTACTTC.

The genes are TRBV5-6 and TRBJ1-1; D gene ambiguous. Deletions cut 4 bases from V and 0 bases from J, with 10 bases between. The germline gives CDR1 SGHDT, CDR2 YYEEEE. The CDR3 sequence is 14 residues long. The DNA for the CDR3 is TGTGCCAGCAGCCTCTGGGTAATGAACACTGAAGCTTTCTTT. It translates to CASSLWVMNTEAFF.

In its sample, this clonotype was seen once. This chain links TRBV11-2 with TRBJ2-1, with D unresolved. CDR1 SGHAT and CDR2 FQNNGV come from the germline V gene. V was cut by 5 bases and J by 13 bases, with 18 bases left in between. The CDR3 runs 13 residues. The CDR3 region is CASSQMYRETQFF. CDR3 DNA sequence: TGTGCCAGCAGCCAAATGTACAGAGAGACCCAGTTCTTC.

Of note for this clonotype: The junction departs from the called germline gene at one end, perhaps through a read error. In DNA form, the CDR3 reads TGCGCCAGCAACCAAGGAGAGGGGGCCTCCTACGAGCAGTACTTC. This sequence encodes CASNQGEGASYEQYF. The V call is TRBV4-1, the J call TRBJ2-7, with 7 bases aligning to TRBD1. The CDR3 has 15 residues. CDR1 and CDR2 (germline): MGHRA, YSYEKL.

On this clonotype: At one end, the junction sequence differs from germline, possibly due to a read error. The J gene is TRBJ2-3, the V gene TRBV11-2; perhaps D is TRBD1 or TRBD2 (5 bases each). Germline CDR1 is SGHAT and CDR2 is FQNNGV. This CDR3 spans 13 amino acids. The DNA for the CDR3 is TGTGCCAGCAGCCTGCAATGGGGGAATACGCAGTGTTTT. It specifies CASSLQWGNTQCF.

In the case of this clonotype: Its ends do not fully match the called genes, so a read error is possible. This sequence joins TRBV12-3 or TRBV12-4 and TRBJ2-3; tentatively, D is TRBD2 (6 bases). CDR3 length: 15 residues. The CDR3 DNA reads as TGTGTCAGCAGTTTAGCCCAGGCGGGACCGAAGACGCAGTATTTT. Amino acids: CVSSLAQAGPKTQYF.

This clonotype was observed a handful of times. This chain connects TRBV28 to TRBJ1-4; a possible D gene is TRBD1 (5 bases). CDR3 length equals 15 residues. Trimming left V 3 bases short and J 7 bases short, with 15 bases between. Germline CDR1 and CDR2: MDHEN and SYDVKM. CDR3 DNA sequence: TGTGCCAGCAGTTTCTCGGGGACTGGGAGTGAAAAACTGTTTTTT. This gives the protein CASSFSGTGSEKLFF.

Regarding this clonotype: This could be a read error, since a much larger clone is one nucleotide away. This chain links TRBV7-8 with TRBJ2-7; TRBD1 agrees at 10 bases. The J segment lost 5 bases and the V segment lost 5 bases, leaving 6 bases of the junction unmatched. Germline values: CDR1 SGHVS, CDR2 FQNEAQ. CDR3 length: 14 residues. CDR3 in DNA: TGTGCCAGCAGCCCGCGACAGGGGGCCCACGAGCAGTACTTC. Translated: CASSPRQGAHEQYF.

This clonotype was recorded many times. The chain is built from TRBV6-5 and TRBJ2-3; tentative D call: TRBD2 (6 bases). Between the trimmed V and J ends, which lost 6 bases and 4 bases, there was a span of 17 bases. The germline gives CDR1 MNHEY, CDR2 SVGAGI. The CDR3 spans 15 residues. The CDR3 coding sequence is TGTGCCAGCAGCCACCCCGCGGGGTTCGCAGATACGCAGTATTTT. Residues: CASSHPAGFADTQYF.

This clonotype occurred a few times. A junction boundary mismatches the germline segment, possibly from a read error. The chain recombines TRBV7-9 with TRBJ1-2; the match to TRBD1 covers 7 bases. CDR1 SEHNR and CDR2 FQNEAQ come from the germline V gene (reference sequence). CDR3 length: 14 amino acids. The CDR3 coding sequence is TGTGTCAGCAGGAGAATAGACAGGGTCGAGAGCTACACCTTC. Amino acid sequence: CVSRRIDRVESYTF.